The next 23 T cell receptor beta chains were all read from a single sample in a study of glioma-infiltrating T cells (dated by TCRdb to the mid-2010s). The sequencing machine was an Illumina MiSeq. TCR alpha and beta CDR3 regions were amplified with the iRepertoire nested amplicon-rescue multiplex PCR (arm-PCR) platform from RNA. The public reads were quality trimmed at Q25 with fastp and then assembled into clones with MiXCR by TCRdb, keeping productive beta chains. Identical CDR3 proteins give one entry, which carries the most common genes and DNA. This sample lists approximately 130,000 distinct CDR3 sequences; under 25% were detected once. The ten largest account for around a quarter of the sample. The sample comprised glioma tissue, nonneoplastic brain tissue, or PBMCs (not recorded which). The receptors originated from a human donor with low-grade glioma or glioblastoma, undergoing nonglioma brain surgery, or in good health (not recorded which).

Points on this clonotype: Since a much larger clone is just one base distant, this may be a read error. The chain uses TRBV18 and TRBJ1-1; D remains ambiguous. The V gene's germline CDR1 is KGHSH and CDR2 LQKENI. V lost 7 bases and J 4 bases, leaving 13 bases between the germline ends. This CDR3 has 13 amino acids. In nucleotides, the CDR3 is TGTGCCAGCTTACCTCGACGAACCACTGAAGCTTTCTTT. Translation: CASLPRRTTEAFF.

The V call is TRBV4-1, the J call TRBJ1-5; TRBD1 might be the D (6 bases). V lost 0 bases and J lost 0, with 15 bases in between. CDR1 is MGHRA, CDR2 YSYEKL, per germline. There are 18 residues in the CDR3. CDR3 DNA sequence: TGCGCCAGCAGCCAAGACTTGGGGGGCAAGTATAGCAATCAGCCCCAGCATTTT. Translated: CASSQDLGGKYSNQPQHF.

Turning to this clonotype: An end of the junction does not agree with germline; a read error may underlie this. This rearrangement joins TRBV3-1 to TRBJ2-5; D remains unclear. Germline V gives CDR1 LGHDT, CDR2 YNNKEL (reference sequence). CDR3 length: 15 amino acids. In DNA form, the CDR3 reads TGTGCCAGCATCCAAGAACTGGGATCGGAAGAGACCCAGTACTTC. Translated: CASIQELGSEETQYF.

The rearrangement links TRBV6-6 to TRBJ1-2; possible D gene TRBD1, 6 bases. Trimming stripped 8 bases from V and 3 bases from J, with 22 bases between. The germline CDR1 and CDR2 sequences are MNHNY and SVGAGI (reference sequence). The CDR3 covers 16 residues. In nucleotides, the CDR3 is TGTGCCAGCTCCACCAAAACCGGGACACCCGACTATGGCTACACCTTC. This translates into CASSTKTGTPDYGYTF.

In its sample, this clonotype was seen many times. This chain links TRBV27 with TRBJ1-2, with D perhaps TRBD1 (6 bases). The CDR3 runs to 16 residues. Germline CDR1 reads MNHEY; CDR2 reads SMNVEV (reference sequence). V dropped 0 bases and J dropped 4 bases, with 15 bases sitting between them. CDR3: CASSLSTGGQPYGYTF. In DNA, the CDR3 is TGTGCCAGCAGTTTATCGACGGGTGGACAGCCCTATGGCTACACCTTC.

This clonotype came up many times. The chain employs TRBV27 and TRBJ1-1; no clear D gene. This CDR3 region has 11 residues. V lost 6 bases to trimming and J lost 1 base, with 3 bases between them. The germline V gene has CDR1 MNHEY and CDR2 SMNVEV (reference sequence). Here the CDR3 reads CASSKNTEAFF. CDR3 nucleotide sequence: TGTGCCAGCAGCAAGAACACTGAAGCTTTCTTT.

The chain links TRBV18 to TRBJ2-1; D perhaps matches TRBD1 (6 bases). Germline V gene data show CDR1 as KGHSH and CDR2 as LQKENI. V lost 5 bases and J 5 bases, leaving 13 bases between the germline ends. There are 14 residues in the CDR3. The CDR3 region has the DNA TGTGCCAGCTCAACCCTCAAGGGGGACAATGAGCAGTTCTTC. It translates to CASSTLKGDNEQFF.

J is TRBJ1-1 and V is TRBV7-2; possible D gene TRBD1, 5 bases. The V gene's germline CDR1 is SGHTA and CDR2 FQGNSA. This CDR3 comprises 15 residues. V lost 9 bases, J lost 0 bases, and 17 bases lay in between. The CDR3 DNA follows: TGTGCCAGTAGCCCTCGGGGGACCTTGAACACTGAAGCTTTCTTT. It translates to CASSPRGTLNTEAFF.

Here the CDR3 DNA reads TGTGCCAGCACTCCGGGACTAGCGGGGGGAAAGCAGTTCTTC. The encoded protein is CASTPGLAGGKQFF. This chain connects TRBV28 to TRBJ2-1, with TRBD2 identical over 15 bases. CDR3 length: 14 residues. The germline CDR1 and CDR2 sequences are MDHEN and SYDVKM. Losses at the gene ends were 7 bases for V and 11 bases for J; bases not matched to a gene: 6.

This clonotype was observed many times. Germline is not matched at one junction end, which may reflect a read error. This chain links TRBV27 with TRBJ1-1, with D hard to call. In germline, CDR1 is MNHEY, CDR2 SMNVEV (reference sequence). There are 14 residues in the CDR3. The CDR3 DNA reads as TGTGCCAGCATAGACATATACATGAACACTGGAGCTTTCTTT. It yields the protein CASIDIYMNTGAFF.

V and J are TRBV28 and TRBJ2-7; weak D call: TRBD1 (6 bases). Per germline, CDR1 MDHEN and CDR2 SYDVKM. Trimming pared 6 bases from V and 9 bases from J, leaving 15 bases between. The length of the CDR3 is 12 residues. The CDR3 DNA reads TGTGCCAGCAGCGGGACAATAGAGCGGCAGTACGTC. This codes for CASSGTIERQYV.

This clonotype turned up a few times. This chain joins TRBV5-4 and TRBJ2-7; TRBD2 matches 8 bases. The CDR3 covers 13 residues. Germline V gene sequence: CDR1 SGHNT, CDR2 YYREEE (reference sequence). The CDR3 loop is CAAGRGGSNEQYV. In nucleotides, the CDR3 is TGTGCCGCGGGTCGGGGGGGCTCCAACGAGCAGTACGTC.

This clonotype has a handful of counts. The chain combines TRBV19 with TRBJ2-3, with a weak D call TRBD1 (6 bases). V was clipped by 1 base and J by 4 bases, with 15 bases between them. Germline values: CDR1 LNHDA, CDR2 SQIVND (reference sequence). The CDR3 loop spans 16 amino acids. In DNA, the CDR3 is TGTGCCAGTAGTATAGCCAGGGGAATGGAATCAGATACGCAGTATTTT. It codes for CASSIARGMESDTQYF. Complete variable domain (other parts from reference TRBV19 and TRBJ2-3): DGGITQSPKYLFRKEGQNVTLSCEQNLNHDAMYWYRQDPGQGLRLIYYSQIVNDFQKGDIAEGYSVSREKKESFPLTVTSAQKNPTAFYLCASSIARGMESDTQYFGPGTRLTVL.

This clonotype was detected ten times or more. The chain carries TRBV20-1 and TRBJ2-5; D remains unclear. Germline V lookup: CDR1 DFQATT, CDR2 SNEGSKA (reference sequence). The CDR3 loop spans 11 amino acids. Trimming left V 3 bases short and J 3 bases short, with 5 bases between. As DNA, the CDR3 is TGCAGTGCTAGGGGTGAAGAGACCCAGTACTTC. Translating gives CSARGEETQYF.

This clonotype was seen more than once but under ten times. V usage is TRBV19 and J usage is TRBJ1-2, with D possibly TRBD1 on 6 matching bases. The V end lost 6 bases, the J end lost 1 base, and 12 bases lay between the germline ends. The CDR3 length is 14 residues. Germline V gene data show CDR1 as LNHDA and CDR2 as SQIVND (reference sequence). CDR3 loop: CASRTTGINYGYTF. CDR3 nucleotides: TGTGCCAGTAGGACGACAGGTATTAACTATGGCTACACCTTC.

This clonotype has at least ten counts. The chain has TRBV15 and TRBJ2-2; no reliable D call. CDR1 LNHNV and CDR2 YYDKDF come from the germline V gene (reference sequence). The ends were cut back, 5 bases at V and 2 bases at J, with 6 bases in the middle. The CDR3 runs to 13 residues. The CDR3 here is CATSPLNTGELFF. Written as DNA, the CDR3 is TGTGCCACCAGCCCACTAAACACCGGGGAGCTGTTTTTT.

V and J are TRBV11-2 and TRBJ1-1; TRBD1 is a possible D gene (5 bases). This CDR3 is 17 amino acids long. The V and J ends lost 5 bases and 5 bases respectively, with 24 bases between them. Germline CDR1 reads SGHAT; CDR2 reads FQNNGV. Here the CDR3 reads CASSPRIGGWSRTEAFF. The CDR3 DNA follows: TGTGCCAGCAGCCCCCGTATTGGGGGGTGGAGTAGAACTGAAGCTTTCTTT.

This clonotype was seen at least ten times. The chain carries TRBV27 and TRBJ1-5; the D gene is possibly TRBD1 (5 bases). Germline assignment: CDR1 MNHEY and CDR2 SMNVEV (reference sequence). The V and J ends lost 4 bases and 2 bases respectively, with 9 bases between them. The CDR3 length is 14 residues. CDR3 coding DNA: TGTGCCAGCAGTTCGAGGGGCGGCAATCAGCCCCAGCATTTT. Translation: CASSSRGGNQPQHF.

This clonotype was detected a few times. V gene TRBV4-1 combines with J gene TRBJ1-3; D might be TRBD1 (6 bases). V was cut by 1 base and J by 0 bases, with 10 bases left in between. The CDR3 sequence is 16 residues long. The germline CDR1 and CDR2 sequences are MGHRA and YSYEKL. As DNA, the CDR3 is TGCGCCAGCAGCCAAGGGGGGCACGGCTCTGGAAACACCATATATTTT. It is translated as CASSQGGHGSGNTIYF.

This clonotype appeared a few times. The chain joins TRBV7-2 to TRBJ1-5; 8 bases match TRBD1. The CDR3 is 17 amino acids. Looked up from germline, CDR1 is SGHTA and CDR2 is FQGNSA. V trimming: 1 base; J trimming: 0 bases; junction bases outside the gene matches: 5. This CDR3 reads CASSLVGTGYSNQPQHF. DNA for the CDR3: TGTGCCAGCAGCTTAGTTGGGACAGGATATAGCAATCAGCCCCAGCATTTT. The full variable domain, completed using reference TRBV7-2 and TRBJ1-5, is GAGVSQSPSNKVTEKGKDVELRCDPISGHTALYWYRQSLGQGLEFLIYFQGNSAPDKSGLPSDRFSAERTGGSVSTLTIQRTQQEDSAVYLCASSLVGTGYSNQPQHFGDGTRLSIL.

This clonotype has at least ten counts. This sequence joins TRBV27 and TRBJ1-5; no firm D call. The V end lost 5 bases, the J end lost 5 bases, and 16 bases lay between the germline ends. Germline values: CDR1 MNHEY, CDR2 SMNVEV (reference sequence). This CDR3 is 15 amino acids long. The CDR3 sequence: CASSPNPGSYQPQHF. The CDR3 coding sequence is TGTGCCAGCAGTCCCAATCCGGGCTCCTATCAGCCCCAGCATTTT.

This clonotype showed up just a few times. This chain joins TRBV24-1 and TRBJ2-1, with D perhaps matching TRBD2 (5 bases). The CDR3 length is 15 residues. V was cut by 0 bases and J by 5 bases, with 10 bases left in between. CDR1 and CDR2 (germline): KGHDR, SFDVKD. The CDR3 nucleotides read TGTGCCACCAGTGATTTGCAAGGAGGCGACAATGAGCAGTTCTTC. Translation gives CATSDLQGGDNEQFF.

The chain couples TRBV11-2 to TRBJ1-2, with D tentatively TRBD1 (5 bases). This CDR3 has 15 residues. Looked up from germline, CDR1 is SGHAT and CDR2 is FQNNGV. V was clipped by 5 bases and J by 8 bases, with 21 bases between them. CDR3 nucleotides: TGTGCCAGCAGCCAGCAGCTTAGGGGCAGCCGCGGCTACACCTTC. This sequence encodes CASSQQLRGSRGYTF. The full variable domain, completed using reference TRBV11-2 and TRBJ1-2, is EAGVAQSPRYKIIEKRQSVAFWCNPISGHATLYWYQQILGQGPKLLIQFQNNGVVDDSQLPKDRFSAERLKGVDSTLKIQPAKLEDSAVYLCASSQQLRGSRGYTFGSGTRLTVV.